This record covers a single TCR beta chain. Its specificity is unknown. Germline V gene lookup returns CDR1 DFQATT and CDR2 SNEGSKA (reference sequence). The CDR3 totals 14 residues. With V trimmed by 6 bases and J by 5 bases, 11 bases remained unmatched. In making TCR cDNA, 5'RACE template switching added a universal primer site and UMIs to it. From the 5' RACE reads, TCRdb called clonotypes with MiXCR, one entry per CDR3 protein. The sample carries 200,000 to 300,000 distinct CDR3 sequences, 10% to 15% recorded once. The sample belongs to a study of T cells after yellow fever vaccination. Broader study findings: Contamination of FACS-sorted repertoires by abundant clonotypes from the bulk population could occur. A weaker but faster secondary response was observed, peaking on day 5 versus 15.

The clonotype comes from a man aged 25-40 years who received the YFV17D yellow fever vaccine. The sequences come from CD4+ T cells sorted from PBMCs, collected 45 days after the yellow fever booster vaccination. The V and J genes are TRBV20-1 and TRBJ2-7; 9 bases fit TRBD2. CDR3 residues: CSARRGGRVDEQYF. CDR3 bases: TGCAGTGCGCGACGTGGCGGGAGGGTAGACGAGCAGTACTTC.